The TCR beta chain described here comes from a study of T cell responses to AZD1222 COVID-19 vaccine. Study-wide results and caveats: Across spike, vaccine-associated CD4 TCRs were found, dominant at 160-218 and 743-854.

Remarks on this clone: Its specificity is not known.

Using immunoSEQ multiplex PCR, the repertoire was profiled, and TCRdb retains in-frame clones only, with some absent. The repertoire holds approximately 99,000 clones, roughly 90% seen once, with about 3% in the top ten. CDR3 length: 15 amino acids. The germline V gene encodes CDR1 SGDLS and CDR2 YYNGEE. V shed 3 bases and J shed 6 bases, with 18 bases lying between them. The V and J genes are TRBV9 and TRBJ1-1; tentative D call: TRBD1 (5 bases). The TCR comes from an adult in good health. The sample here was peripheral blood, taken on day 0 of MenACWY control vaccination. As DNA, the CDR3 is TGTGCCAGCAGCGGCTCCGGGACGGCTGGGGCTGAAGCTTTCTTT. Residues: CASSGSGTAGAEAFF.